Sequencing of this TCR beta chain was carried out in a study of T cells in Graves' hyperthyroidism and ophthalmopathy. The study, taken as a whole, reports: Ophthalmopathy was distinguished from stable hyperthyroidism by 13 V-J signatures.

The authors deemed Graves' hyperthyroidism stable absent ophthalmopathy progression within 18 months. Recently diagnosed hyperthyroidism of less than 2 months' duration affected patients aged 18 to 65. Notes on this clonotype: As yet, its antigen is unknown.

Germline loops: CDR1 DFQATT, CDR2 SNEGSKA (reference sequence). Trimming removed 5 bases from V and 1 base from J, with 14 bases in between. The CDR3 sequence is 14 residues long. TCR beta CDR3 regions were amplified from RNA transcripts. During a first-round RT-PCR of the TCR CDR3, the HTBI primer set was used. TCRdb used MiXCR to reprocess the multiplex PCR reads, holding one entry per CDR3 protein. The sample comprises about 560,000 distinct CDR3 sequences, around 42% of which are singletons, and 8.2% rests with the top ten. The source is a woman aged 18-29 years with Graves' hyperthyroidism. Sequenced input: peripheral blood or thyroid tissue (not recorded which). The chain joins TRBV20-1 to TRBJ1-1, with D unclear. CDR3 in DNA: TGCAGTGCTCCCCGCTTTGACCAGAACACTGAAGCTTTCTTT. As protein: CSAPRFDQNTEAFF.